This paragraph reports one T cell receptor beta chain. The antigen remains unidentified. This sample stems from a study of T cells in localized non-small cell lung cancer. Study-level results: Investigators sequenced only a single tumor region, leaving heterogeneity possible. Uninvolved adjacent lung, not tumor, had the highest T cell clonality. In adjacent lung appeared a median 57 of the top 100 tumor clones.

Using immunoSEQ multiplex PCR, the repertoire was profiled, and TCRdb retains in-frame clones only, with some absent. The sample lists 20,000 to 30,000 clones, 75% to 90% occurring once. CDR3 size: 13 residues. The V end was cut by 7 bases, the J end by 4 bases, with 9 bases between. The V gene's germline CDR1 is SGDLS and CDR2 YYNGEE. The sample was peripheral blood, taken before any cancer treatment. The V gene is TRBV9, the J gene TRBJ2-6; D remains unclear. The clonotype originates from an older female donor with stage I lung adenocarcinoma. The CDR3 region is CASGDLGANVLTF. The CDR3 coding sequence is TGTGCCAGCGGAGACTTGGGGGCCAACGTCCTGACTTTC.